This entry lists 19 T cell receptor beta chains sequenced from one sample in a study of T cell responses to AZD1222 COVID-19 vaccine. Profiled with immunoSEQ multiplex PCR; TCRdb holds only in-frame clones, not every one. The table has roughly 140,000 clones, 85% to 90% seen once. Sequencing was performed on peripheral blood, taken 28 days after the second AZD1222 dose. The source is an adult who received the AZD1222 COVID-19 vaccine.

V gene TRBV4-2 combines with J gene TRBJ1-2; 8 bases fit TRBD1. Per the germline V gene, CDR1 is LGHNA and CDR2 is YNFKEQ. V trimming: 3 bases; J trimming: 3 bases; junction bases outside the gene matches: 3. The CDR3 covers 14 residues. The CDR3 is CASSQQGADYGYTF. Here the CDR3 DNA reads TGTGCCAGCAGCCAGCAGGGGGCAGACTATGGCTACACCTTC.

The rearrangement joins TRBV7-6 to TRBJ1-4; D not resolved. The CDR3 is made up of 17 amino acids. Trimming removed 2 bases at V and 0 bases at J, with 13 bases between. Germline V CDR1 and CDR2: SGHVS, FNYEAQ. The CDR3 region is CASSLRDGIATNEKLFF. The CDR3 nucleotides are TGTGCCAGCAGCTTACGAGACGGAATTGCAACTAATGAAAAACTGTTTTTT.

V usage is TRBV30 and J usage is TRBJ2-7; no definite D call. The CDR3 extends over 12 amino acids. The V gene lost 5 bases and the J gene lost 2 bases, with 10 bases spanning the gap. The germline V gene encodes CDR1 GTSNPN and CDR2 SVGIG (reference sequence). The CDR3 is CAWGVGPYEQYF. For the CDR3, the DNA is TGTGCCTGGGGGGTTGGACCCTACGAGCAGTACTTC.

The chain carries TRBV13 and TRBJ1-2, with D maybe TRBD1 (6 bases). The CDR3 has 13 amino acids. Germline V gene sequence: CDR1 PRHDT, CDR2 FYEKMQ (reference sequence). The V and J ends lost 5 bases and 2 bases respectively, with 9 bases between them. The chain's CDR3 is CASSPDRNYGYTF. Here the CDR3 DNA reads TGTGCCAGCAGCCCTGACAGGAACTATGGCTACACCTTC.

This clone was detected once. This sequence joins TRBV19 and TRBJ2-1; 7 bases agree with TRBD2. Looked up from germline, CDR1 is LNHDA and CDR2 is SQIVND (reference sequence). This CDR3 spans 16 amino acids. Losses at the gene ends were 5 bases for V and 6 bases for J; bases not matched to a gene: 13. The CDR3 DNA is TGTGCCAGTAGTCCCGATAGCGCGGGGGTCCCCAATGAGCAGTTCTTC. It translates to CASSPDSAGVPNEQFF.

The V call is TRBV11-2, the J call TRBJ1-1; TRBD1 is a possible D gene (5 bases). The CDR3 spans 15 residues. Germline CDR1 is SGHAT and CDR2 is FQNNGV. V dropped 1 base and J dropped 6 bases, with 15 bases sitting between them. CDR3 bases: TGTGCCAGCAGCTTAGGGGGACTACCCGGGGCTGAAGCTTTCTTT. Translating it yields CASSLGGLPGAEAFF.

The chain recombines TRBV11-2 with TRBJ1-3, with D possibly TRBD1 on 6 matching bases. Germline loops: CDR1 SGHAT, CDR2 FQNNGV. V dropped 3 bases and J dropped 0 bases, with 18 bases sitting between them. The CDR3 totals 18 residues. CDR3 loop: CASSLGVGTLDSGNTIYF. In DNA, the CDR3 is TGTGCCAGCAGCTTGGGGGTCGGGACACTGGACTCTGGAAACACCATATATTTT.

The V call is TRBV14, the J call TRBJ2-3, with D possibly matching TRBD2 (6 bases). This CDR3 contains 14 residues. Germline values: CDR1 SGHDN, CDR2 FVKESK. V was trimmed by 5 bases and J by 5 bases, leaving 14 bases between them. CDR3 sequence (DNA): TGTGCCAGCAGCGGGAGACTAGAGGGAGATACGCAGTATTTT. Translation gives CASSGRLEGDTQYF.

The count of this clone is one. The J gene is TRBJ2-3, the V gene TRBV6-2 or TRBV6-3; 7 bases match TRBD2. J was trimmed by 0 bases and V by 2 bases; bases with no gene match: 8. The CDR3 has 17 amino acids. Germline CDR1 and CDR2: MNHEY and SVGEGT. The CDR3 DNA reads as TGTGCCAGCAGTTACGCCGGGACTACACAGAGCACAGATACGCAGTATTTT. This sequence encodes CASSYAGTTQSTDTQYF.

The chain employs TRBV5-5 and TRBJ2-2, with TRBD2 as a possible D gene (6 bases). Germline CDR1 is SGHKS and CDR2 is YYEKEE (reference sequence). V was cut by 0 bases and J by 7 bases, with 13 bases left in between. CDR3 length equals 15 residues. In DNA form, the CDR3 reads TGTGCCAGCAGCTTGGCGGGACTCGGGGACGGGGAGCTGTTTTTT. It encodes CASSLAGLGDGELFF.

The chain uses TRBV4-2 and TRBJ2-1; D is undetermined. The CDR3 has 13 amino acids. Trimming cost V 1 base and J 8 bases, with 9 bases left between them. Germline CDR1 reads LGHNA; CDR2 reads YNFKEQ. The DNA for the CDR3 is TGTGCCAGCAGCCAAGGGGATCTGGATGAGCAGTTCTTC. As protein: CASSQGDLDEQFF.

V and J are TRBV19 and TRBJ1-5; possible D gene TRBD1, 5 bases. Trimming took off 3 bases at V and 6 bases at J, with 12 bases between the two ends. The CDR3 totals 14 residues. Looked up from germline, CDR1 is LNHDA and CDR2 is SQIVND (reference sequence). The CDR3 here is CASSIGEGIQPQHF. In nucleotides, the CDR3 is TGTGCCAGTAGTATTGGAGAGGGGATTCAGCCCCAGCATTTT.

V and J are TRBV30 and TRBJ1-1, with 7 positions matching TRBD1. Per the germline V gene, CDR1 is GTSNPN and CDR2 is SVGIG (reference sequence). The CDR3 runs 15 residues. The junction had 9 bases not matched to a gene; V was cut back by 1 base and J by 4 bases. The CDR3 is CAWSAIDRDGTEAFF. CDR3 in DNA: TGTGCCTGGAGTGCCATTGACAGGGACGGCACTGAAGCTTTCTTT. Full variable domain (rest looked up from reference TRBV30 and TRBJ1-1): SQTIHQWPATLVQPVGSPLSLECTVEGTSNPNLYWYRQAAGRGLQLLFYSVGIGQISSEVPQNLSASRPQDRQFILSSKKLLLSDSGFYLCAWSAIDRDGTEAFFGQGTRLTVV.

This clone was counted between two and nine times. The chain uses TRBV7-2 and TRBJ1-5; D is possibly TRBD1 (6 bases). The CDR3 length is 16 residues. Trimming pared 6 bases from V and 5 bases from J, leaving 20 bases between. Germline lookup yields CDR1 SGHTA and CDR2 FQGNSA. The CDR3 nucleotides are TGTGCCAGCAGTAGGGAGGGGACTACAGGGTATCAGCCCCAGCATTTT. The encoded protein is CASSREGTTGYQPQHF.

This chain joins TRBV19 and TRBJ2-2; a weak D match, TRBD2 (6 bases). Germline assignment: CDR1 LNHDA and CDR2 SQIVND (reference sequence). This CDR3 spans 16 amino acids. With 6 bases removed from V and 4 bases from J, the gap between germline ends came to 18 bases. The CDR3 loop is CASRTSSDGSTGELFF. The CDR3 coding sequence is TGTGCCAGTAGGACCTCTAGCGACGGTAGCACCGGGGAGCTGTTTTTT. The full variable domain, completed using reference TRBV19 and TRBJ2-2, is DGGITQSPKYLFRKEGQNVTLSCEQNLNHDAMYWYRQDPGQGLRLIYYSQIVNDFQKGDIAEGYSVSREKKESFPLTVTSAQKNPTAFYLCASRTSSDGSTGELFFGEGSRLTVL.

This sequence joins TRBV7-9 and TRBJ1-6; no clear D. CDR3 length equals 14 residues. The germline V and J ends were trimmed by 1 base and 3 bases, with 4 bases remaining between them. Germline CDR1 reads SEHNR; CDR2 reads FQNEAQ (reference sequence). In DNA, the CDR3 is TGTGCCAGCAGCTTAGAAAGCTATAATTCACCCCTCCACTTT. This gives the protein CASSLESYNSPLHF.

The rearrangement uses TRBV3-1 (or the pseudogene TRBV3-2) and TRBJ2-1; D gene ambiguous. V was shortened by 2 bases and J by 7 bases, with 9 bases between the two germline ends. Germline CDR1 reads LGHDT; CDR2 reads YNNKEL (reference sequence). This CDR3 has 13 residues. In nucleotides, the CDR3 is TGTGCCAGCAGCCAATGGAACGAAAATGAGCAGTTCTTC. Translating gives CASSQWNENEQFF.

The rearrangement joins TRBV19 to TRBJ1-6; no clear D. Germline loops: CDR1 LNHDA, CDR2 SQIVND (reference sequence). The CDR3 contains 13 residues. V was trimmed by 6 bases and J by 7 bases, leaving 10 bases between them. CDR3 loop: CASSQTPNSPLHF. In nucleotides, the CDR3 is TGTGCCAGTAGCCAGACCCCCAATTCACCCCTCCACTTT.

This chain uses TRBV28 with TRBJ1-4, with D unclear. Germline CDR1 is MDHEN and CDR2 is SYDVKM. V was trimmed by 0 bases and J by 5 bases, leaving 7 bases between them. CDR3 length: 14 residues. The CDR3 loop is CASSLWGKNEKLFF. The DNA for the CDR3 is TGTGCCAGCAGTTTATGGGGGAAGAATGAAAAACTGTTTTTT.